The 28 T cell receptor beta chains given below trace back to one sample, sequenced in a study of blood T cell repertoires in COVID-19. Sequenced by immunoSEQ multiplex PCR; TCRdb stores in-frame clones only, minus some. The sample has approximately 380,000 clones; 85% are singletons. Sequenced input: peripheral blood. These receptors all come from a woman under 30 with acute or convalescent COVID-19.

As concerns this clone: Other DNA sequences in the same sample also yield this CDR3. The chain combines TRBV30 with TRBJ1-5; a weak D match, TRBD1 (6 bases). Trimming removed 0 bases at V and 6 bases at J, with 6 bases between. Germline CDR1 reads GTSNPN; CDR2 reads SVGIG (reference sequence). The CDR3 consists of 12 residues. The CDR3 spells CAWSVGGQPQHF. The CDR3 region has the DNA TGTGCCTGGAGTGTAGGGGGTCAGCCCCAGCATTTT.

This clone was seen just once. Other DNA sequences within the sample encode an identical CDR3. The CDR3: CASSLEGSGANVLTF. DNA for the CDR3: TGCGCCAGCAGCTTAGAGGGCTCTGGGGCCAACGTCCTGACTTTC. This rearrangement joins TRBV5-1 to TRBJ2-6, with a weak D call TRBD2 (5 bases). The germline V gene has CDR1 SGHRS and CDR2 YFSETQ. Trimming pared 2 bases from V and 0 bases from J, leaving 6 bases between. There are 15 residues in the CDR3.

The chain recombines TRBV5-4 with TRBJ1-4, with 8 bases that match TRBD1. Trimming cost V 0 bases and J 8 bases; bases outside gene matches: 3. The CDR3 totals 14 residues. Germline values: CDR1 SGHNT, CDR2 YYREEE (reference sequence). CDR3 in DNA: TGTGCCAGCAGCTTGGGACAGGGGAGCGAAAAACTGTTTTTT. Translated: CASSLGQGSEKLFF.

CDR3 residues: CASSIMSSPLHF. In DNA form, the CDR3 reads TGTGCCAGTAGTATAATGAGTTCACCCCTCCACTTT. The chain is built from TRBV19 and TRBJ1-6; D unresolved. CDR1 is LNHDA and CDR2 is SQIVND in the germline V gene (reference sequence). This CDR3 contains 12 residues. The V and J ends lost 2 bases and 9 bases respectively, with 5 bases between them. The complete variable domain, with remaining parts taken from reference TRBV19 and TRBJ1-6, reads DGGITQSPKYLFRKEGQNVTLSCEQNLNHDAMYWYRQDPGQGLRLIYYSQIVNDFQKGDIAEGYSVSREKKESFPLTVTSAQKNPTAFYLCASSIMSSPLHFGNGTRLTVT.

V is TRBV28 and J is TRBJ1-1; D gene uncertain. Germline loops: CDR1 MDHEN, CDR2 SYDVKM. There are 12 residues in the CDR3. V was shortened by 7 bases and J by 4 bases, with 10 bases between the two germline ends. CDR3 sequence (DNA): TGTGCCAGCAATACAGTTTCCACTGAAGCTTTCTTT. Translation: CASNTVSTEAFF.

This clone was picked up one time. This rearrangement joins TRBV9 to TRBJ1-1; D gene uncertain. Germline V gene data show CDR1 as SGDLS and CDR2 as YYNGEE. The V gene lost 1 base and the J gene lost 7 bases, with 20 bases spanning the gap. The CDR3 runs 16 residues. The CDR3 DNA reads TGTGCCAGCAGCGTAAATGCAAGGGCGGGGATGGGTGAAGCTTTCTTT. It is translated as CASSVNARAGMGEAFF.

J is TRBJ2-3 and V is TRBV7-8; tentative D call: TRBD1 (6 bases). Germline CDR1 reads SGHVS; CDR2 reads FQNEAQ. Trimming cost V 5 bases and J 0 bases, with 27 bases left between them. The CDR3 has 20 residues. The CDR3 region has the DNA TGTGCCAGCAGCCCCTCACGGGGTGACAGGTACTTTTCTAGCACAGATACGCAGTATTTT. Translating it yields CASSPSRGDRYFSSTDTQYF.

This clone was counted a few times. The V and J genes are TRBV6-5 and TRBJ2-7, with D possibly matching TRBD1 (6 bases). Between the trimmed V and J ends, which lost 6 bases and 6 bases, there was a span of 9 bases. The CDR3 is 11 residues long. Germline assignment: CDR1 MNHEY and CDR2 SVGAGI. CDR3 loop: CASSLRGEQYF. The CDR3 coding sequence is TGTGCCAGCAGCCTCAGGGGCGAGCAGTACTTC.

The chain carries TRBV28 and TRBJ2-5; 7 bases agree with TRBD1. Germline V gene data show CDR1 as MDHEN and CDR2 as SYDVKM. V shed 9 bases, J shed 2 bases, and the junction held 15 bases outside the gene matches. The CDR3 covers 16 residues. The CDR3 here is CASRERQGWGQETQYF. CDR3 sequence (DNA): TGTGCCAGTAGGGAACGACAGGGATGGGGACAAGAGACCCAGTACTTC. The full variable domain, its missing parts supplied by reference TRBV28 and TRBJ2-5, is DVKVTQSSRYLVKRTGEKVFLECVQDMDHENMFWYRQDPGLGLRLIYFSYDVKMKEKGDIPEGYSVSREKKERFSLILESASTNQTSMYLCASRERQGWGQETQYFGPGTRLLVL.

This chain connects TRBV7-9 to TRBJ1-2, with D possibly being TRBD1 (6 bases). V lost 4 bases and J lost 3, with 15 bases in between. The germline V gene has CDR1 SEHNR and CDR2 FQNEAQ (reference sequence). The CDR3 covers 15 residues. As DNA, the CDR3 is TGTGCCAGCAGCTCTCCAGGGGCGATCTACTATGGCTACACCTTC. Its protein is CASSSPGAIYYGYTF.

This clone was seen just once. J is TRBJ1-3 and V is TRBV29-1; D is undetermined. Trimming shortened V by 4 bases and J by 8 bases, and 12 bases separated the two germline ends. This CDR3 is built from 12 residues. Per the germline V gene, CDR1 is SQVTM and CDR2 is ANQGSEA. CDR3 amino acids: CSVVQNQDTIYF. The CDR3 nucleotides read TGCAGCGTTGTGCAGAATCAAGACACCATATATTTT.

The CDR3 DNA follows: TGTGCCAGCAGCCGGACAGGGAGCAATCAGCCCCAGCATTTT. This codes for CASSRTGSNQPQHF. The chain is built from TRBV28 and TRBJ1-5; 8 bases are a match to TRBD1. This CDR3 region has 14 residues. V was clipped by 6 bases and J by 1 base; unmatched bases: 2. CDR1 is MDHEN, CDR2 SYDVKM, per germline.

This clone occurred a few times. The chain is built from TRBV28 and TRBJ1-3; 9 bases align to TRBD1. The CDR3 loop spans 16 amino acids. Germline V gene data show CDR1 as MDHEN and CDR2 as SYDVKM. The junction had 6 bases not matched to a gene; V was cut back by 6 bases and J by 0 bases. The CDR3 DNA reads TGTGCCAGCAGCTATACAGGGGGCAGCTCTGGAAACACCATATATTTT. Protein sequence: CASSYTGGSSGNTIYF.

This chain joins TRBV20-1 and TRBJ2-7, with a possible D match to TRBD2 (5 bases). The CDR3 extends over 12 amino acids. CDR1 and CDR2 (germline): DFQATT, SNEGSKA (reference sequence). V shed 3 bases and J shed 3 bases, with 9 bases lying between them. CDR3 in amino acids: CSASPGYYEQYF. The CDR3 coding sequence is TGCAGTGCTAGTCCGGGATACTACGAGCAGTACTTC.

This chain links TRBV6-6 with TRBJ1-1; no firm D call. Germline V gene sequence: CDR1 MNHNY, CDR2 SVGAGI (reference sequence). The CDR3 totals 20 residues. The V end lost 6 bases, the J end lost 1 base, and 30 bases lay between the germline ends. The CDR3 is CASSNFGLSKLEKRNTEAFF. CDR3 nucleotides: TGTGCCAGCAGCAACTTCGGTCTTAGCAAATTAGAGAAAAGGAACACTGAAGCTTTCTTT.

The CDR3 region has the DNA TGTGCCAGCAGACCAGGCCAGGGGGCGAATTTGTACAATGAGCAGTTCTTC. This codes for CASRPGQGANLYNEQFF. The chain links TRBV28 to TRBJ2-1; 8 nucleotides agree with TRBD1. The CDR3 sequence is 17 residues long. The germline V gene encodes CDR1 MDHEN and CDR2 SYDVKM. V trimming: 6 bases; J trimming: 4 bases; junction bases outside the gene matches: 14.

This sequence joins TRBV12-2 and TRBJ2-7; the table's D call, TRBD1, has no DNA check behind it. TRBV12-2 is designated a pseudogene. There are 15 residues in the CDR3. As DNA, the CDR3 is TGTGCAAGTCGCGAGACCGGGACAGGGACCTACGAGCAGTACTTC. Translated: CASRETGTGTYEQYF.

This clone was recorded only once. The rearrangement links TRBV5-4 to TRBJ2-5, with 8 bases aligning to TRBD1. The CDR3 is 15 residues long. V shed 0 bases and J 5 bases; nucleotides not matched to a gene: 6. CDR1 is SGHNT and CDR2 is YYREEE in the germline V gene (reference sequence). CDR3 protein: CASSLGGQGGETQYF. DNA for the CDR3: TGTGCCAGCAGCTTGGGCGGACAGGGCGGGGAGACCCAGTACTTC.

This clone was seen a few times. V and J are TRBV10-2 and TRBJ2-3, with a possible D match to TRBD2 (7 bases). The CDR3 is made up of 15 amino acids. The V end was cut by 8 bases, the J end by 2 bases, with 17 bases between. CDR1 and CDR2 (germline): WSHSY, SAAADI. CDR3 sequence reads: CASRRGAENTDTQYF. CDR3 DNA: TGCGCCAGCCGACGGGGGGCCGAAAACACAGATACGCAGTATTTT.

This chain uses TRBV6-5 with TRBJ1-1; the D gene is possibly TRBD1 (5 bases). Germline V gene data show CDR1 as MNHEY and CDR2 as SVGAGI. The CDR3 consists of 14 residues. Deletions cut 5 bases from V and 5 bases from J, with 15 bases between. CDR3 loop: CASSSTGFGTEAFF. CDR3 nucleotide sequence: TGTGCCAGCAGTAGCACAGGATTCGGAACTGAAGCTTTCTTT.

This clone was found a few times. The rearrangement links TRBV29-1 to TRBJ2-7; possible D gene TRBD2, 5 bases. Deletions cut 2 bases from V and 6 bases from J, with 11 bases between. The germline gives CDR1 SQVTM, CDR2 ANQGSEA. This CDR3 comprises 12 residues. The CDR3 is CSVETGSGEQYF. For the CDR3, the DNA is TGCAGCGTTGAAACGGGGTCAGGCGAGCAGTACTTC.

The J gene is TRBJ1-3, the V gene TRBV6-5; TRBD1 matches 8 bases. CDR3 length: 15 residues. V lost 4 bases to trimming and J lost 0 bases; unmatched junction nucleotides: 2. Germline V CDR1 and CDR2: MNHEY, SVGAGI. This CDR3 reads CASSFGQGSGNTIYF. The CDR3 nucleotides are TGTGCCAGCAGTTTCGGACAGGGCTCTGGAAACACCATATATTTT.

V and J are TRBV5-1 and TRBJ2-2; 7 bases are a match to TRBD1. V lost 3 bases to trimming and J lost 3 bases; unmatched junction nucleotides: 8. The CDR3 length is 16 residues. Germline loops: CDR1 SGHRS, CDR2 YFSETQ. The CDR3 nucleotides are TGCGCCAGCAGCTCGAGACAGGGATCCGACACCGGGGAGCTGTTTTTT. It translates to CASSSRQGSDTGELFF.

The rearrangement joins TRBV29-1 to TRBJ2-7; tentative D call: TRBD1 (7 bases). This CDR3 is 13 amino acids long. Germline V gene lookup returns CDR1 SQVTM and CDR2 ANQGSEA. Trimming took 7 bases from V and 7 from J, leaving 20 bases between them. The CDR3 reads CSATQGRAGEQYF. As DNA, the CDR3 is TGCAGCGCCACACAGGGGCGGGCGGGGGAGCAGTACTTC.

The chain links TRBV19 to TRBJ1-1, with D maybe TRBD1 (5 bases). Per the germline V gene, CDR1 is LNHDA and CDR2 is SQIVND (reference sequence). This CDR3 is 15 amino acids long. Trimming left V 4 bases short and J 2 bases short, with 14 bases between. CDR3 bases: TGTGCCAGTAGTACACAGTTTAGGGGTAACACTGAAGCTTTCTTT. This gives the protein CASSTQFRGNTEAFF.

The rearrangement links TRBV30 to TRBJ1-2, with D tentatively TRBD1 (6 bases). This CDR3 has 14 residues. The germline gives CDR1 GTSNPN, CDR2 SVGIG (reference sequence). Trimming pared 2 bases from V and 2 bases from J, leaving 12 bases between. CDR3 protein: CAWSLGGENYGYTF. The CDR3 DNA is TGTGCCTGGAGTTTAGGGGGTGAAAACTATGGCTACACCTTC.

J is TRBJ2-7 and V is TRBV2; possibly TRBD1 for D (6 bases). Per germline, CDR1 SNHLY and CDR2 FYNNEI. The V end was cut by 8 bases, the J end by 1 base, with 12 bases between. CDR3 size: 13 residues. Here the CDR3 reads CASRAGQSYEQYF. CDR3 DNA: TGTGCCAGCCGAGCCGGACAGTCCTACGAGCAGTACTTC.

CDR3 in DNA: TGTGCCACCAGTGACACCGGGACAGGCGGTTGGGAGACCCAGTACTTC. This codes for CATSDTGTGGWETQYF. V gene TRBV24-1 combines with J gene TRBJ2-5, with 8 nucleotides matching TRBD1. CDR3 length: 16 residues. V shed 4 bases, J shed 5 bases, and the junction held 11 bases outside the gene matches. The germline V gene has CDR1 KGHDR and CDR2 SFDVKD.